One TCR beta chain is described in this entry. Naivety among CD8 cells was defined by CD45RO negativity and positive CCR7 selection, thereby excluding terminally differentiated effector memory CD45RA+ cells. Study donors comprised healthy, HIV-negative adults devoid of recent acute infection or vaccination. Each sample came from a Caucasian adult donor living in Nashville, Tennessee. It was at deep level that the assay was run. Several immunoSEQ plates received, in even portions, the genomic DNA of each subset. TCRdb's table, derived via immunoSEQ multiplex PCR, lists solely in-frame clones and lacks some. The sample includes 630,000 or so clones, roughly 98% of them seen just once. The data derive from a study of shared clonotypes between healthy human individuals. The CDR3 is 15 residues long. CDR1 is MNHNS, CDR2 SASEGT, per germline. The ends were cut back, 2 bases at V and 2 bases at J, with 11 bases in the middle.

The J gene is TRBJ2-3, the V gene TRBV6-1; D is ambiguous. The specimen sequenced was naive CD8+ T cells sorted from blood. The receptor's source is a man younger than 40 in good health. CDR3 in amino acids: CASSERTGLTDTQYF. The CDR3 DNA reads TGTGCCAGCAGTGAAAGGACGGGCCTCACAGATACGCAGTATTTT.